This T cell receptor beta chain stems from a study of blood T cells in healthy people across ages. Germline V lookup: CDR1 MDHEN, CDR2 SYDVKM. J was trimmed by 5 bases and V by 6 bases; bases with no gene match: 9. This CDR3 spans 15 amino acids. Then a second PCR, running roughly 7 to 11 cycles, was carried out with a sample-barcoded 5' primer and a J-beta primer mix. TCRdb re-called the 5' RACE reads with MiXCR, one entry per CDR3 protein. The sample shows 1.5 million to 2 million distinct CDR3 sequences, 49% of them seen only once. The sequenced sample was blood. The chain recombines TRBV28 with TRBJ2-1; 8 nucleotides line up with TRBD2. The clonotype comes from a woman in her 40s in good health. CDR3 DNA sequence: TGTGCCAGCAGCCCAGGCGGGGGGACGGACAATGAGCAGTTCTTC. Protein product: CASSPGGGTDNEQFF. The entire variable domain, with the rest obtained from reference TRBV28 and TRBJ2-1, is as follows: DVKVTQSSRYLVKRTGEKVFLECVQDMDHENMFWYRQDPGLGLRLIYFSYDVKMKEKGDIPEGYSVSREKKERFSLILESASTNQTSMYLCASSPGGGTDNEQFFGPGTRLTVL.